This TCR beta chain was recorded in a study of breast tumors, draining lymph nodes, adjacent tissues. Broader study findings: Tumor TCR diversity was below lymph nodes but above nontumor tissue.

The lymph nodes were axillary draining lymph nodes from breast cancer patients. TCRdb ran MiXCR on the multiplex PCR reads and lists one entry per CDR3 protein. Of fewer than 300,000 distinct CDR3 sequences listed, approximately 30% are singletons. Trimming cost V 5 bases and J 5 bases, with 19 bases left between them. The CDR3 sequence is 15 residues long. From germline, CDR1 is MNHEY and CDR2 SVGEGT. On this clonotype itself: What it binds is unknown.

The specimen was axillary lymph node tissue. This chain links TRBV6-2 or TRBV6-3 with TRBJ2-7; D remains unclear. This receptor was taken from a female donor with breast cancer. Some clones in this sample may be carry-over from other donors' samples. The CDR3 nucleotides are TGTGCCAGCAGTCACCGGAACTACCCTCCCAACGAGCAGTACTTC. This encodes CASSHRNYPPNEQYF.